The next 27 T cell receptor beta chains were all read from a single sample in a study of neurological immune-mediated disorders. TCRdb passed the 5' RACE reads through MiXCR, listing each CDR3 protein once. The table includes around 15,000 distinct CDR3 sequences, under 15% detected once. Sequences were obtained from PBMCs. These receptors originate from a man in his sixties with HTLV-1-associated myelopathy (HAM/TSP).

The rearrangement joins TRBV27 to TRBJ2-7; TRBD1 agrees at 8 bases. With 0 bases clipped from V and 6 bases from J, the junction kept 13 bases outside the gene matches. The germline V gene encodes CDR1 MNHEY and CDR2 SMNVEV (reference sequence). The CDR3 consists of 17 residues. DNA of the CDR3: TGTGCCAGCAGTTTATCCCGCGGGACAGGTTCAATTGGCGAGCAGTACTTC. This encodes CASSLSRGTGSIGEQYF.

This clonotype was counted ten times or more. V and J are TRBV4-1 and TRBJ1-6; 7 nucleotides match TRBD1. V gave up 2 bases and J gave up 7 bases; unmatched junction bases: 8. The CDR3 spans 16 residues. Germline loops: CDR1 MGHRA, CDR2 YSYEKL. CDR3: CASSQPRQGPNSPLHF. The CDR3 DNA follows: TGCGCCAGCAGCCAACCTCGACAGGGTCCGAATTCACCCCTCCACTTT.

This clonotype was counted many times. The chain couples TRBV9 to TRBJ1-6; 7 bases fit TRBD1. This CDR3 comprises 15 residues. V gave up 3 bases and J gave up 5 bases; unmatched junction bases: 5. Germline lookup yields CDR1 SGDLS and CDR2 YYNGEE. CDR3 DNA: TGTGCCAGCAGCGACAGACAGGGTCATAATTCACCCCTCCACTTT. Protein sequence: CASSDRQGHNSPLHF. The variable domain in full, with the rest retrieved from reference TRBV9 and TRBJ1-6, is DSGVTQTPKHLITATGQRVTLRCSPRSGDLSVYWYQQSLDQGLQFLIQYYNGEERAKGNILERFSAQQFPDLHSELNLSSLELGDSALYFCASSDRQGHNSPLHFGNGTRLTVT.

This clonotype was found once. This chain links TRBV21-1 with TRBJ2-1; the table's TRBD1 call for D was not verified on the DNA. TRBV21-1 is a pseudogene. The CDR3 is 19 amino acids. The CDR3: CASSKEIQAGGWSYNEQFF. In DNA form, the CDR3 reads TGTGCCAGCAGCAAAGAGATACAGGCGGGGGGATGGTCCTACAATGAGCAGTTCTTC.

This clonotype showed up many times. This chain joins TRBV13 and TRBJ1-2, with 10 bases matching TRBD1. Germline V gives CDR1 PRHDT, CDR2 FYEKMQ (reference sequence). The trim removed 5 bases at V and 8 bases at J, leaving 5 bases unmatched. CDR3 size: 13 residues. The CDR3 is CASSAGQGRGYTF. For the CDR3, the DNA is TGTGCCAGCAGCGCGGGACAGGGGAGAGGCTACACCTTC.

The table lists this clonotype with many counts. The chain links TRBV5-1 to TRBJ2-6; 7 positions agree with TRBD1. Per the germline V gene, CDR1 is SGHRS and CDR2 is YFSETQ. The V gene end was trimmed by 0 bases and the J gene end by 3 bases; junction bases not matched to a gene: 0. The CDR3 length is 15 residues. CDR3: CASSLGTGGANVLTF. The CDR3 nucleotides are TGCGCCAGCAGCTTGGGGACAGGTGGGGCCAACGTCCTGACTTTC.

Worth noting for this clonotype: At one of its ends the junction is not consistent with the germline gene, which may arise from a read error. V usage is TRBV9 and J usage is TRBJ2-2; D may be TRBD1 (6 bases). This CDR3 contains 15 residues. The germline CDR1 and CDR2 sequences are SGDLS and YYNGEE. The CDR3 DNA sequence: TGTGCCAGCAGCGAAAGGGGTTGGGACACCGGTGAGCTGTTTTTT. Amino acids: CASSERGWDTGELFF.

This clonotype was recorded at least ten times. The chain employs TRBV7-3 and TRBJ1-1, with unresolved D. Germline V lookup: CDR1 SGHTA, CDR2 FQGTGA. Between the trimmed V and J ends, which lost 5 bases and 5 bases, there was a span of 12 bases. CDR3 size: 13 residues. The CDR3 loop reads CASSEGSRTEAFF. The CDR3 region has the DNA TGTGCCAGCAGCGAGGGCAGTCGGACTGAAGCTTTCTTT.

The sample holds many counts of this clonotype. V usage is TRBV4-1 and J usage is TRBJ2-5; unclear D gene. Germline V CDR1 and CDR2: MGHRA, YSYEKL. This CDR3 is built from 13 residues. The germline V and J ends were trimmed by 0 bases and 12 bases, with 14 bases remaining between them. CDR3 in DNA: TGCGCCAGCAGCCAAGATCCCAACCTTCCAAAGTACTTC. Translating gives CASSQDPNLPKYF.

This clonotype was seen at least ten times. The chain has TRBV12-3 or TRBV12-4 and TRBJ2-2; 16 bases are a match to TRBD2. Unmatched junction bases numbered 26, after V lost 6 bases and J lost 4 bases. The CDR3 spans 24 residues. Here the CDR3 DNA reads TGTGCCAGCAGGTTGCGGATATTTATAGACACCGGGACTAGCGGGGGGGCTGGCACCGGGGAGCTGTTTTTT. Its translation is CASRLRIFIDTGTSGGAGTGELFF.

There are many counts of this clonotype. The gene calls are TRBV11-3 and TRBJ2-1; 16 positions match TRBD2. The J segment lost 10 bases and the V segment lost 5 bases, leaving 14 bases of the junction unmatched. CDR1 is SGHNT and CDR2 is YENEEA in the germline V gene. The CDR3 is 18 amino acids. The CDR3 sequence: CASSISPGTSGGGPEQFF. The DNA for the CDR3 is TGTGCCAGCAGCATAAGCCCCGGGACTAGCGGGGGGGGCCCCGAGCAGTTCTTC.

The genes are TRBV5-1 and TRBJ2-7; tentative D call: TRBD1 (6 bases). Trimming left V 7 bases short and J 2 bases short, with 13 bases between. CDR3 length equals 13 residues. From germline, CDR1 is SGHRS and CDR2 YFSETQ. For the CDR3, the DNA is TGCGCCAGCTTCGCTGGACAGACCTACGAGCAGTACTTC. This encodes CASFAGQTYEQYF.

Many counts were recorded for this clonotype. This chain uses TRBV28 with TRBJ2-1; D perhaps matches TRBD1 (5 bases). The CDR3 is made up of 12 amino acids. The germline CDR1 and CDR2 sequences are MDHEN and SYDVKM. V gave up 8 bases and J gave up 7 bases, with 12 bases separating them. The CDR3 DNA reads TGTGCCAGCCAAACAGGCCCGAATGAGCAGTTCTTC. Translated: CASQTGPNEQFF.

By share, this clonotype counts as medium-sized (0.01 to 0.1%). V and J are TRBV27 and TRBJ2-7; 8 nucleotides line up with TRBD1. V lost 5 bases to trimming and J lost 3 bases; unmatched junction nucleotides: 3. The CDR3 is 13 amino acids. Germline-derived CDR1 and CDR2 are MNHEY and SMNVEV (reference sequence). The CDR3 region has the DNA TGTGCCAGCAGTCTCACAGGGGGCTACGAGCAGTACTTC. Translating gives CASSLTGGYEQYF.

This clonotype occurred many times. The chain carries TRBV12-3 or TRBV12-4 and TRBJ2-3; 10 nucleotides agree with TRBD2. V was pared by 8 bases and J by 4 bases, with 6 bases of the junction left unmatched. There are 14 residues in the CDR3. The CDR3 DNA reads as TGTGCCAGCTCGAGCGGGGGGGTTCCAGATACGCAGTATTTT. It codes for CASSSGGVPDTQYF.

This clonotype was recorded at least ten times. The V gene is TRBV5-1, the J gene TRBJ2-7, with a weak D call TRBD1 (6 bases). Germline V gives CDR1 SGHRS, CDR2 YFSETQ. Between the trimmed V and J ends, which lost 7 bases and 5 bases, there was a span of 22 bases. The CDR3 spans 15 residues. The CDR3 is CASFPGLGGFHEQYF. CDR3 in DNA: TGCGCCAGCTTTCCCGGGTTAGGGGGATTCCACGAGCAGTACTTC.

This clonotype was seen at least ten times. The chain has TRBV20-1 and TRBJ2-7; D remains ambiguous. This CDR3 is 16 amino acids long. The V end was cut by 3 bases, the J end by 0 bases, with 18 bases between. Germline V gene data show CDR1 as DFQATT and CDR2 as SNEGSKA (reference sequence). Here the CDR3 reads CSARMAGWRSSYEQYF. CDR3 in DNA: TGCAGTGCTAGGATGGCTGGTTGGCGTAGCTCCTACGAGCAGTACTTC.

This clonotype was recorded at least ten times. V and J are TRBV10-3 and TRBJ2-2, with 7 bases matching TRBD1. V lost 10 bases to trimming and J lost 1 base; unmatched junction nucleotides: 3. Per the germline V gene, CDR1 is ENHRY and CDR2 is SYGVKD. This CDR3 is built from 13 residues. The CDR3 loop is CATRDRNTGELFF. The CDR3 nucleotides read TGTGCCACAAGGGACAGGAACACCGGGGAGCTGTTTTTT.

This clonotype was picked up many times. The rearrangement uses TRBV20-1 and TRBJ1-2, with 7 nucleotides matching TRBD1. Trimming cost V 3 bases and J 4 bases; bases outside gene matches: 5. The CDR3 contains 13 residues. Germline CDR1 DFQATT, CDR2 SNEGSKA (reference sequence). The CDR3 loop is CSAREGAGYGYTF. CDR3 nucleotides: TGCAGTGCTAGGGAGGGGGCGGGCTATGGCTACACCTTC.

For this clonotype: Because the CDR3's place on the DNA is in doubt, the DNA is left out and the CDR3 is given as listed by TCRdb. This chain joins TRBV2 and TRBJ1-2; the DNA was not used to check the table's D call, TRBD1. CDR1 is SNHLY, CDR2 FYNNEI, per germline. The CDR3 has 14 amino acids, counting both end residues. CDR3: CASSEGGQYHCYTF.

The chain uses TRBV5-6 and TRBJ2-2; 9 nucleotides match TRBD1. V shed 3 bases, J shed 5 bases, and the junction held 8 bases outside the gene matches. The CDR3 consists of 16 residues. Germline CDR1 SGHDT, CDR2 YYEEEE. DNA of the CDR3: TGTGCCAGCAGCTCGCCGGGACAGGGTGAAACCGGGGAGCTGTTTTTT. Translating it yields CASSSPGQGETGELFF.

This clonotype has ten or more counts. The chain couples TRBV5-1 to TRBJ2-7; unclear D gene. The V and J ends lost 1 base and 2 bases respectively, with 7 bases between them. This CDR3 comprises 13 residues. Germline loops: CDR1 SGHRS, CDR2 YFSETQ. The CDR3 DNA reads TGCGCCAGCAGCTTGCGTGTGACCTACGAGCAGTACTTC. It yields the protein CASSLRVTYEQYF.

This clonotype was detected ten times or more. The chain has TRBV7-6 and TRBJ1-2; tentative D call: TRBD1 (5 bases). The germline CDR1 and CDR2 sequences are SGHVS and FNYEAQ. Trimming stripped 5 bases from V and 8 bases from J, with 21 bases between. The CDR3 length is 15 residues. The CDR3 is CASSRTDPDSKGYTF. The DNA for the CDR3 is TGTGCCAGCAGCAGGACGGACCCCGACAGTAAAGGCTACACCTTC.

This clonotype was counted many times. The DNA for the CDR3 is TGCAGCGTCAAGACAGGGAGTCCCTCAGATACGCAGTATTTT. This translates into CSVKTGSPSDTQYF. J is TRBJ2-3 and V is TRBV29-1, with 7 nucleotides matching TRBD1. The CDR3 has 14 residues. The trim removed 6 bases at V and 4 bases at J, leaving 10 bases unmatched. Looked up from germline, CDR1 is SQVTM and CDR2 is ANQGSEA.

This clonotype is medium-sized (0.01 to 0.1%) in the sample. DNA of the CDR3: TGCGCCAGCAGCCAAGGGGGGACAGTCTATGGCTACACCTTC. This encodes CASSQGGTVYGYTF. The V call is TRBV4-1, the J call TRBJ1-2; 7 positions match TRBD1. CDR1 is MGHRA and CDR2 is YSYEKL in the germline V gene. Trimming took 1 base from V and 4 from J; bases not matched to a gene: 3. CDR3 size: 14 residues.

This chain uses TRBV20-1 with TRBJ2-3; D may be TRBD1 or TRBD2 (5 bases each). Germline V CDR1 and CDR2: DFQATT, SNEGSKA (reference sequence). Trimming removed 1 base at V and 4 bases at J, with 18 bases between. This CDR3 comprises 16 residues. The CDR3 protein is CSARGGWGSDPDTQYF. DNA for the CDR3: TGCAGTGCTAGAGGGGGGTGGGGGTCGGATCCAGATACGCAGTATTTT.

The CDR3 DNA follows: TGCAGTGCTAAAAGACTAGCGGGGGGGATCGTAGATACGCAGTATTTT. Its protein is CSAKRLAGGIVDTQYF. The rearrangement links TRBV20-1 to TRBJ2-3; 14 bases are shared with TRBD2. This CDR3 spans 16 amino acids. The V and J ends lost 4 bases and 5 bases, in that order; junction bases with no gene match: 8. Germline CDR1 is DFQATT and CDR2 is SNEGSKA (reference sequence).